The clone carrying this T cell receptor (beta chain) occurred many times. Its antigen is as yet unknown. Samples came from axillary lymph nodes draining the breast cancer. The V gene's germline CDR1 is LGHDT and CDR2 YNNKEL (reference sequence). The V end was cut by 4 bases, the J end by 4 bases, with 5 bases between. The CDR3 consists of 12 residues. This sample is part of a study of breast tumors, draining lymph nodes, adjacent tissues. Findings of the study overall: Luminal-like breast cancer showed significantly greater tumor-nontumor repertoire similarity than basal-like breast cancer did. Findings are consistent with lymph node origin and intratumoral expansion of most tumor T cells. Tumor T cell lymph node origin was a supported hypothesis, not proven.

MiXCR, applied by TCRdb to the multiplex PCR reads, yields one record per CDR3 protein. The sample carries under 85,000 distinct CDR3 sequences, under 25% recorded once. Sequencing was carried out using axillary lymph node tissue. This chain joins TRBV3-1 and TRBJ2-1; D remains unclear. The sequence was collected from a female donor with breast cancer. Some clones in this sample may be carry-over from other donors' samples. The CDR3 DNA reads as TGTGCCAGCAGCCGCATATACAATGAGCAGTTCTTC. Translated, it gives CASSRIYNEQFF.